A selection of T cell receptor beta chains follows, all from one sample in a study of cytomegalovirus exposure and HLA in healthy donors. Some clones are missing from TCRdb's copy, which holds only in-frame ones; the method was immunoSEQ multiplex PCR. This sample yields 160,000 or so clones, of which about 84% are seen a single time; about 1.5% belongs to the top ten. Source material: PBMCs. These receptors came from a man aged 50 or older in good health and CMV-seropositive. Each CDR3 is given with its conserved first and last residue. Fields, in order: V gene, D gene, J gene, clone size, CDR3 DNA, CDR3 protein. The D gene is left open where the match is weak. Some rows have no size entry. The others give once, few or many, or a class for an expanded clone.

v_call: TRBV9; d_call: TRBD2; j_call: TRBJ2-7; clone_size: NA; cdr3_nt: TGTGCCAGCAGCGTAGGTAGCGGGGATTCCTACGAGCAGTACTTC; cdr3_aa: CASSVGSGDSYEQYF
v_call: TRBV19; d_call: TRBD2; j_call: TRBJ2-1; clone_size: NA; cdr3_nt: TGTGCCAGTAGGATACTAGCGGGGGCCAACAATGAGCAGTTCTTC; cdr3_aa: CASRILAGANNEQFF
v_call: TRBV6-5; d_call: NA; j_call: TRBJ1-2; clone_size: NA; cdr3_nt: TGTGCCAGTCGGCGGGAAGCTAACTATGGCTACACCTTC; cdr3_aa: CASRREANYGYTF
v_call: TRBV28; d_call: TRBD2; j_call: TRBJ2-1; clone_size: NA; cdr3_nt: TGTGCCAGCAGCACTAGCGGGAGGGCCCCTGAGCAGTTCTTC; cdr3_aa: CASSTSGRAPEQFF
v_call: TRBV6-1; d_call: TRBD1; j_call: TRBJ1-2; clone_size: few; cdr3_nt: TGTGCCAGCAGCCAGCGACAGGGGTACAGCTACACCTTC; cdr3_aa: CASSQRQGYSYTF
v_call: TRBV30; d_call: NA; j_call: TRBJ1-1; clone_size: NA; cdr3_nt: TGTGCCTGGAGTAACAGCATGAACACTGAAGCTTTCTTT; cdr3_aa: CAWSNSMNTEAFF
v_call: TRBV5-1; d_call: NA; j_call: TRBJ2-7; clone_size: NA; cdr3_nt: TGCGCCAGCAGCTGGAGATTCGGCGACGAGCAGTACTTC; cdr3_aa: CASSWRFGDEQYF
v_call: TRBV29-1; d_call: NA; j_call: TRBJ2-1; clone_size: NA; cdr3_nt: TGCAGCGTTGAAGTAGTTACGGAGCAGTTCTTC; cdr3_aa: CSVEVVTEQFF
v_call: TRBV9; d_call: NA; j_call: TRBJ1-1; clone_size: NA; cdr3_nt: TGTGCCAGCAGCGTAGTCGGAGGGGCGGACACTGAAGCTTTCTTT; cdr3_aa: CASSVVGGADTEAFF
v_call: TRBV28; d_call: NA; j_call: TRBJ1-5; clone_size: few; cdr3_nt: TGTGCCAGCAGTTTAGGGGGCCAGCCCCAGCATTTT; cdr3_aa: CASSLGGQPQHF
v_call: TRBV10-3; d_call: TRBD1; j_call: TRBJ1-5; clone_size: NA; cdr3_nt: TGTGCCATCGGAGGGACAGGGGAACAGCCCCAGCATTTT; cdr3_aa: CAIGGTGEQPQHF
v_call: TRBV30; d_call: NA; j_call: TRBJ1-2; clone_size: NA; cdr3_nt: TGTGCCTGGAGTGTATGGGGGAGGAACTATGGCTACACCTTC; cdr3_aa: CAWSVWGRNYGYTF
v_call: TRBV2; d_call: NA; j_call: TRBJ2-1; clone_size: NA; cdr3_nt: TGTGCCAGCAGTGAGTCGAGACTAGTTAGTGAGCAGTTCTTC; cdr3_aa: CASSESRLVSEQFF
v_call: TRBV7-6; d_call: TRBD2; j_call: TRBJ2-7; clone_size: few; cdr3_nt: TGTGCCAGCAGCTTAGAGGCGGGAGCTTACCACGAGCAGTACTTC; cdr3_aa: CASSLEAGAYHEQYF
v_call: TRBV27; d_call: NA; j_call: TRBJ2-5; clone_size: NA; cdr3_nt: TGTGCCAGCAGTTTTTACGGGGTTGTGGAGACCCAGTACTTC; cdr3_aa: CASSFYGVVETQYF